What follows are 17 T cell receptor beta chains derived from one specimen sequenced in a study of T cell responses to AZD1222 COVID-19 vaccine. Only in-frame clones appear in the TCRdb table, and some are missing; sequencing was by immunoSEQ multiplex PCR. The data hold about 85,000 clones, with 80% to 90% observed a single time. The sample in question was peripheral blood, obtained on day 0 of AZD1222 vaccination. These receptors all stem from an adult in good health.

This clone was seen just once. The rearrangement joins TRBV3-1 (or the pseudogene TRBV3-2) to TRBJ1-1, with D unresolved. Germline V CDR1 and CDR2: LGHDT, YNNKEL (reference sequence). The V gene lost 7 bases and the J gene lost 1 base, with 10 bases spanning the gap. This CDR3 comprises 13 residues. The CDR3, as DNA: TGTGCCAGCACAAAAGCAGGGAACACTGAAGCTTTCTTT. Translated, it gives CASTKAGNTEAFF.

The J gene is TRBJ1-3, the V gene TRBV15; weak D call: TRBD1 (5 bases). CDR3 length: 15 residues. V was pared by 3 bases and J by 2 bases, with 11 bases between. Germline CDR1 LNHNV, CDR2 YYDKDF (reference sequence). Written as DNA, the CDR3 is TGTGCCACCAGCAGTGGGGGGGATCCTGGAAACACCATATATTTT. Translated, it gives CATSSGGDPGNTIYF.

The chain carries TRBV2 and TRBJ1-4; D gene uncertain. The V gene lost 8 bases and the J gene lost 1 base, with 14 bases spanning the gap. Germline-derived CDR1 and CDR2 are SNHLY and FYNNEI. The CDR3 is 15 residues long. The CDR3 region is CASSRRSGTNEKLFF. CDR3 in DNA: TGTGCCAGCTCCCGGCGGAGCGGAACTAATGAAAAACTGTTTTTT.

The rearrangement uses TRBV19 and TRBJ1-6; 7 bases fit TRBD1. CDR1 and CDR2 from the germline V gene are LNHDA and SQIVND (reference sequence). The CDR3 has 14 amino acids. V shed 4 bases and J 7 bases; nucleotides not matched to a gene: 4. CDR3 region: CASSRQGDNSPLHF. CDR3 bases: TGTGCCAGTAGTAGACAGGGCGACAATTCACCCCTCCACTTT.

This chain connects TRBV9 to TRBJ2-5, with 8 bases identical to TRBD2. Per the germline V gene, CDR1 is SGDLS and CDR2 is YYNGEE. This CDR3 is built from 15 residues. V lost 2 bases to trimming and J lost 2 bases; unmatched junction nucleotides: 5. The CDR3 region is CASSVSGKRQETQYF. The DNA for the CDR3 is TGTGCCAGCAGCGTTAGCGGGAAGAGACAAGAGACCCAGTACTTC.

In DNA form, the CDR3 reads TGTGCCAGTAGTATAAGTACTGACAGGACCTACGAGCAGTACTTC. Translated, it gives CASSISTDRTYEQYF. The V and J genes are TRBV19 and TRBJ2-7; D is perhaps TRBD1 (6 bases). This CDR3 is built from 15 residues. V gave up 2 bases and J gave up 2 bases, with 13 bases separating them. Per germline, CDR1 LNHDA and CDR2 SQIVND (reference sequence). Full variable domain (remainder filled in from reference TRBV19 and TRBJ2-7): DGGITQSPKYLFRKEGQNVTLSCEQNLNHDAMYWYRQDPGQGLRLIYYSQIVNDFQKGDIAEGYSVSREKKESFPLTVTSAQKNPTAFYLCASSISTDRTYEQYFGPGTRLTVT.

The chain recombines TRBV6-5 with TRBJ1-1; 7 positions match TRBD1. Per germline, CDR1 MNHEY and CDR2 SVGAGI. The CDR3 is 11 amino acids. The V gene end was trimmed by 6 bases and the J gene end by 7 bases; junction bases not matched to a gene: 2. CDR3 residues: CASRGGFEAFF. The CDR3 coding sequence is TGTGCCAGCAGAGGGGGCTTTGAAGCTTTCTTT.

This chain connects TRBV3-1 (or the pseudogene TRBV3-2) to TRBJ2-1, with 13 bases fitting TRBD2. V was pared by 4 bases and J by 9 bases, with 6 bases of the junction left unmatched. This CDR3 spans 15 amino acids. Germline CDR1 reads LGHDT; CDR2 reads YNNKEL (reference sequence). The CDR3 DNA is TGTGCCAGCAGCCCGGGACTAGCGGGAAGGGGTGAGCAGTTCTTC. Amino acid sequence: CASSPGLAGRGEQFF.

Only a few counts were recorded for this clone. The genes are TRBV12-5 and TRBJ1-2; D uncertain. This CDR3 spans 12 amino acids. V lost 2 bases and J lost 4, with 5 bases in between. Germline V gives CDR1 LGHNT, CDR2 FRNRAP. For the CDR3, the DNA is TGTGCTAGTGGTTTGACAGCCTATGGCTACACCTTC. Translation gives CASGLTAYGYTF.

The chain has TRBV6-1 and TRBJ1-1, with a tentative D call TRBD1 (6 bases). The CDR3 length is 16 residues. Germline V CDR1 and CDR2: MNHNS, SASEGT. The V end was cut by 2 bases, the J end by 11 bases, with 24 bases between. The CDR3 is CASSELPGVETWGAFF. The CDR3 DNA sequence: TGTGCCAGCAGTGAACTTCCAGGGGTGGAAACCTGGGGGGCTTTCTTT.

In the case of this clone: A read error may produce the germline difference seen at one junction end. The J gene is TRBJ2-2, the V gene TRBV7-2; 10 nucleotides align to TRBD2. Looked up from germline, CDR1 is SGHTA and CDR2 is FQGNSA. CDR3 length equals 15 residues. CDR3 nucleotide sequence: TGTGCCAGCAGCCTAGCGGGAGTGGGCACCGGGGAGCTGTTTTTT. Its translation is CASSLAGVGTGELFF.

The chain has TRBV4-2 and TRBJ1-6, with D unclear. Germline V lookup: CDR1 LGHNA, CDR2 YNFKEQ. CDR3 length: 16 residues. V shed 0 bases and J shed 7 bases, with 13 bases lying between them. This chain's CDR3 is CASSQDRIGRNSPLHF. The CDR3 bases are TGTGCCAGCAGCCAAGATCGAATTGGGCGAAATTCACCCCTCCACTTT.

The chain has TRBV9 and TRBJ1-1; D remains ambiguous. The ends were cut back, 4 bases at V and 0 bases at J, with 10 bases in the middle. The germline CDR1 and CDR2 sequences are SGDLS and YYNGEE. This CDR3 has 14 amino acids. The DNA for the CDR3 is TGTGCCAGCAGCCCTGGGCTCATGAACACTGAAGCTTTCTTT. This sequence encodes CASSPGLMNTEAFF. Together with reference TRBV9 and TRBJ1-1, the CDR3 gives the full variable domain: DSGVTQTPKHLITATGQRVTLRCSPRSGDLSVYWYQQSLDQGLQFLIQYYNGEERAKGNILERFSAQQFPDLHSELNLSSLELGDSALYFCASSPGLMNTEAFFGQGTRLTVV.

This chain connects TRBV4-2 to TRBJ1-5, with D unresolved. The CDR3 contains 13 residues. V was trimmed by 0 bases and J by 6 bases, leaving 6 bases between them. Germline V CDR1 and CDR2: LGHNA, YNFKEQ. The CDR3 loop is CASSQDVGQPQHF. CDR3 nucleotide sequence: TGTGCCAGCAGCCAAGATGTAGGTCAGCCCCAGCATTTT.

The chain has TRBV13 and TRBJ2-2, with D tentatively TRBD1 (5 bases). V was clipped by 2 bases and J by 4 bases, with 5 bases between them. Germline V CDR1 and CDR2: PRHDT, FYEKMQ (reference sequence). This CDR3 comprises 13 residues. The CDR3 bases are TGTGCCAGCAGCTTAAGGGGCACCGGGGAGCTGTTTTTT. It specifies CASSLRGTGELFF.

V gene TRBV6-5 combines with J gene TRBJ1-4, with 9 positions matching TRBD1. Germline V CDR1 and CDR2: MNHEY, SVGAGI. The CDR3 has 15 residues. With V trimmed by 2 bases and J by 7 bases, 5 bases remained unmatched. CDR3: CASSYGMGQGEKLFF. In DNA form, the CDR3 reads TGTGCCAGCAGTTACGGAATGGGACAGGGTGAAAAACTGTTTTTT.

The rearrangement joins TRBV20-1 to TRBJ1-2; tentative D call: TRBD1 (5 bases). The germline CDR1 and CDR2 sequences are DFQATT and SNEGSKA (reference sequence). The CDR3 extends over 11 amino acids. V gave up 7 bases and J gave up 8 bases, with 14 bases separating them. CDR3 sequence reads: CSVRGSLGYTF. CDR3 bases: TGCAGTGTTCGGGGGTCCTTGGGCTACACCTTC.